The sequence of this TCR beta chain was determined in a study of T cell repertoires in cytomegalovirus infection. Details on this clonotype: The antigen remains undetermined.

The CDR3 loop spans 14 amino acids. The V end was cut by 7 bases, the J end by 2 bases, with 14 bases between. The germline V gene encodes CDR1 SGHVS and CDR2 FQNEAQ. TCRdb fed the reads into MiXCR, producing one record per CDR3 protein. The data contain 50,000 to 65,000 distinct CDR3 sequences, around 20% of them seen just once; the ten biggest clones take up around 64%. This receptor was obtained from a human donor in good health (CMV status not recorded). Some clones in this sample may be carry-over from other donors' samples. Sequencing was performed on CD8+ T cells from cultured PBMCs, taken from culture after CMV antigen stimulation. The chain links TRBV7-8 to TRBJ1-1, with a possible D match to TRBD1 (6 bases). The CDR3 nucleotides read TGTGCCAGCAACCCACGGGGGCTCAACACTGAAGCTTTCTTT. Encoded protein: CASNPRGLNTEAFF.